This T cell receptor beta chain was retrieved from a study of cytomegalovirus exposure and HLA in healthy donors. The germline V gene encodes CDR1 MGHRA and CDR2 YSYEKL. The CDR3 consists of 14 residues. V shed 4 bases and J shed 0 bases, with 10 bases lying between them. Only a few counts were recorded for this clone. Its target is unknown. Study-wide results and caveats: The authors confirmed in vitro that a few CMV-associated chains were specific for CMV antigens. In an earlier analysis, productive rearrangement rates for most beta V segments clustered near 87% or 30%. The majority of CMV-associated TCR beta chains were reported as apparently HLA-restricted in a later analysis.

PCR employed 60 Vbeta and 13 Jbeta primers. The repertoire was sequenced with immunoSEQ multiplex PCR; TCRdb's copy has only in-frame clones and lacks some. This table holds 35,000 to 55,000 clones, roughly 60% found once. V usage is TRBV4-1 and J usage is TRBJ2-7; tentatively, D is TRBD2 (6 bases). This TCR was recovered from a man aged 55-75 years in good health and CMV-seropositive. Sequencing input: PBMCs. CDR3 coding DNA: TGCGCCAGCAGCCCACCCGGGAGCTCCTACGAGCAGTACTTC. Translation gives CASSPPGSSYEQYF.